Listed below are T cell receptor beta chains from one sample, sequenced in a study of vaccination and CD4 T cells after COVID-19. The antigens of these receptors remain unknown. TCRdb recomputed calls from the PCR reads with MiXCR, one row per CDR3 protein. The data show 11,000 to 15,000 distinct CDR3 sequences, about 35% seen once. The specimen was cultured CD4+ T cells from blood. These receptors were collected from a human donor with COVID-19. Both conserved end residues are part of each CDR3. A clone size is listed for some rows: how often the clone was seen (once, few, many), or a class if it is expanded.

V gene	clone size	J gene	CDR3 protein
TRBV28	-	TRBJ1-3	CASSGEGRDTIYF
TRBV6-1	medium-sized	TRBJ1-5	CASSPRTGGSNQPQHF
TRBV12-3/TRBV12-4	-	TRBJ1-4	CASSSRADQNEKLFF
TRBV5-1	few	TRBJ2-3	CASSLAMDTQYF
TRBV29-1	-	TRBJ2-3	CSVEISGVDTQYF
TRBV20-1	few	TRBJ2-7	CSARQADYEQYF
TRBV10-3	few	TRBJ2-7	CAIRKTGNSYEQYF
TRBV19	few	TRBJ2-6	CASSPTGAGANVLTF
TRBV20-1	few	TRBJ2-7	CSALPTSYEQYF
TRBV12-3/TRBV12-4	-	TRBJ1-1	CASSQRGDTEAFF
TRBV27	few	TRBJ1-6	CASRGSYNSPLHF
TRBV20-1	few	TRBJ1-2	CSARDVRAPGNGYTF
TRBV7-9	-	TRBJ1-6	CASSLRGQGSSYNSPLHF
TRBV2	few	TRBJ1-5	CASSVAGVPNQPQHF
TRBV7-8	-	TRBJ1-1	CASTASTPNTEAFF
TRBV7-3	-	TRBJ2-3	CASSLGVGPTTDTQYF
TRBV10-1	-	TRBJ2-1	CASSDRLREQFF